A selection of T cell receptor beta chains follows, all from one sample in a study of cytomegalovirus exposure and HLA in healthy donors. TCRdb's copy holds only in-frame clones and misses some; the assay was immunoSEQ multiplex PCR. The sample lists about 120,000 clones; 80% to 90% were seen once. Input material: PBMCs. Source of these receptors: a man aged 35 to 55 in good health and CMV-seronegative. Each CDR3 is given with its conserved first and last residue. Fields, in order: V gene, CDR3 protein.

V gene: TRBV19; CDR3 protein: CASTNRGETQYF
V gene: TRBV6-6; CDR3 protein: CASTKTDYGYTF
V gene: TRBV5-1; CDR3 protein: CASSFPTGRRSNYGYTF
V gene: TRBV5-1; CDR3 protein: CASSATGVGAFF
V gene: TRBV5-6; CDR3 protein: CASSRGHSSNQPQHF
V gene: TRBV19; CDR3 protein: CASSMDWGAGANVLTF
V gene: TRBV9; CDR3 protein: CASSPRRDSHSGANVLTF
V gene: TRBV19; CDR3 protein: CASAGRVGEKLFF
V gene: TRBV9; CDR3 protein: CASSVGTGNTIYF
V gene: TRBV10-2; CDR3 protein: CASSESGRRPLHF
V gene: TRBV7-9; CDR3 protein: CASSRGQKNSPLHF
V gene: TRBV2; CDR3 protein: CASSLSGGGTEAFF
V gene: TRBV4-2; CDR3 protein: CASSQDSLRVGQGGVEQYF
V gene: TRBV27; CDR3 protein: CASSSRDNSPLHF
V gene: TRBV6-1; CDR3 protein: CASSEFPGTGELFF
V gene: TRBV6-1; CDR3 protein: CASRGDRANQPQHF
V gene: TRBV15; CDR3 protein: CATSRDLQGNYGYTF
V gene: TRBV4-1; CDR3 protein: CASSQQDRGAYEQYF
V gene: TRBV5-1; CDR3 protein: CASSLVGSPNTGELFF
V gene: TRBV9; CDR3 protein: CASSVTGVRGNTIYF
V gene: TRBV5-5; CDR3 protein: CASSLYPVGEGRTNSPLHF
V gene: TRBV2; CDR3 protein: CASGDRGDTEAFF
V gene: TRBV15; CDR3 protein: CATSRDPGVLYEQYF
V gene: TRBV5-1; CDR3 protein: CASSLLVLDRELGTEAFF
V gene: TRBV5-1; CDR3 protein: CASSLGASGSQYEQYF
V gene: TRBV6-1; CDR3 protein: CASSELTRLWGTGGNYGYTF
V gene: TRBV6-5; CDR3 protein: CASSENSGTQYF
V gene: TRBV9; CDR3 protein: CASSVGWQGNTGELFF
V gene: TRBV21-1; CDR3 protein: CARRPLPDPTTF
V gene: TRBV10-3; CDR3 protein: CATYSGLGLSGTDTQYF
V gene: TRBV9; CDR3 protein: CASSVGPSGRDNEQFF
V gene: TRBV10-3; CDR3 protein: CAISGPRDRGLAGGYNEQFF
V gene: TRBV10-2; CDR3 protein: CASSDLRPDRGPNNEQFF
V gene: TRBV9; CDR3 protein: CASSPPGVSGYTF
V gene: TRBV10-2; CDR3 protein: CATGDRVNNSPLHF
V gene: TRBV6-6; CDR3 protein: CASSLASSYEQYF
V gene: TRBV29-1; CDR3 protein: CSVRDTGKPGELFF
V gene: TRBV4-1; CDR3 protein: CASSSGGAPGRTQYF
V gene: TRBV4-2; CDR3 protein: CASSQGRADYRGNIQYF
V gene: TRBV4-3; CDR3 protein: CASSQDGLAGTDTQYF
V gene: TRBV7-2; CDR3 protein: CASSLDPGGQPQHF
V gene: TRBV7-3; CDR3 protein: CASSQGPAGGQNEQFF
V gene: TRBV2; CDR3 protein: CASSEMGDQTQYF
V gene: TRBV6-5; CDR3 protein: CASSYMAGPTDTQYF
V gene: TRBV5-1; CDR3 protein: CASSLGRGTQETQYF